Included here is one TCR beta chain sequence, with context. There is no known antigen for this receptor. Base qualities are not at hand, and no much larger clone is one base apart. This specimen comes from a study of cytomegalovirus exposure and HLA in healthy donors (dated by TCRdb to 2017 to 2019). Notes on the research overall: According to an earlier analysis of several hundred of the donors, about 180 million T cells yielded 117 million unique TCR beta sequences and about 300 Gb of sequence data. Among the roughly 400 genotyped donors, approximately 81% belonged to the genetic ancestry cluster associated with self-reported Caucasian donors. HLA typing covered class I and class II loci at four-digit resolution. Among about 390 genotyped donors of the cohort, an average of around 240,000 unique TCR beta nucleotide sequences were sequenced per donor, around 18% of them non-productive. A later genetic analysis took genome-wide SNP genotypes for about 55% of the 666 donors and used that subset as a discovery cohort. The study aimed to test whether cataloging public T cell receptors could reveal signatures of past pathogen exposure. Donor age, sex, ethnicity and CMV serostatus were compiled together with the repertoire data. In a later analysis, previously published TCR beta repertoires from 670 or so donors were re-analyzed and high-resolution HLA genotyping was added so that TCR occurrence patterns could be studied. Besides the first cohort of roughly 660 subjects, a separate validation cohort made up of 120 different subjects was used. An earlier analysis of approximately 640 of the donors applied high-throughput TCR beta sequencing to assess whether each TCR beta V gene segment acted as functional or pseudogenic. In the later analysis, no new phenotypic data were used to find candidate immune exposures; instead, reliance was placed on TCR beta sequences and their occurrence across donors. About 300 gigabases of sequencing data and 91 million or so unique TCR sequences made up an early release that covered 640 HLA-typed donors. To predict cytomegalovirus infection status, the study combined high-throughput TCR immunosequencing, statistical association of individual TCRs with disease status, and machine learning. All discovery cohort repertoires had been generated on a single sequencing platform. Using immunosequencing, the study profiled T cell repertoires from 640 or so subjects and related those repertoires to cytomegalovirus serostatus. Four or five DR-DQ haplotypes were handled as single units for association and clustering, since linkage in the cohort was strong. The number of donors typed differed by locus, with 629-630 for A, B, C, DRB1 and DQB1, roughly 550 for DQA1, 600 to 610 for DPA1, and some 440 for DPB1.

In total, 600 or so healthy bone marrow donors made up the cohort. Cohort members were all nominally healthy when sampled, although unrecorded immune exposures were likely present. The donor was CMV seronegative and was included in the group of a few hundred seronegative cohort members. Each donor provided a peripheral blood sample, and peripheral blood mononuclear cells were used for TCR beta sequencing. The Qiagen DNeasy Blood Extraction Kit was used to extract genomic DNA from the blood cell samples. Library construction relied on the immunoSEQ multiplex PCR assay. A mixture of 60 forward primers for TCR Vbeta segments and 13 reverse primers for TCR Jbeta segments was used in the multiplex PCR. A multiplex PCR assay on genomic DNA amplified the CDR3 region of rearranged TCR beta genes. The amplified TCR beta libraries were sequenced on the Illumina HiSeq System as 87-base-pair reads. As for the original processing: A later analysis tallied roughly 80 million unique TCR beta chains across the 666 repertoires, and about 12 million of those chains were shared by two or more donors. Raw reads were error-corrected and collapsed into unique sequences by a nearest-neighbor algorithm in which closely related sequences were merged to remove PCR and sequencing errors. Alignment of CDR3 sequences to IMGT reference sequences was used to assign V, D and J gene segments. For a sequence to be retained, a match of at least six nucleotides to both a V gene segment and a J gene segment was required. Rearrangements were classified as productive when the CDR3 lacked stop codons and remained in frame with V and J, and all other rearrangements were classified as non-productive. Following IMGT convention, CDR3 was defined as the stretch from the second conserved V-encoded cysteine to the conserved J-encoded phenylalanine. The earlier analysis of about 590 of the donors excluded sequences that lacked an unambiguous match to a single V gene segment. An earlier analysis of some 610 of the donors called V segments functional above 56.7% productive rearrangements and segregating when the between-donor standard deviation exceeded 5%. A statistical classification framework was built for diagnosing cytomegalovirus status from the catalog of TCR beta chain sequences. V and J gene assignment, in a later analysis, came from comparing TCR nucleotide sequences with IMGT/GENE-DB human TR gene sequences. The TCRdist pipeline was used in a later analysis to assign CDR3 sequences and most-parsimonious VDJ recombination scenarios. In a later analysis, every TCR beta chain was defined by the combination of its CDR3 amino acid sequence and its V-gene family, and reads without a unique V-gene family were dropped. In a later analysis, 450 to 600 highly shared, low-generation-probability nucleotide sequences were removed to address suspected cross-contamination and a sequencing artifact. In a later analysis, a clonal expansion index was calculated for each public chain from normalized within-repertoire ranks of inferred template counts. Generation probabilities in a later analysis came from a VDJ recombination model fitted to out-of-frame rearrangements, and those results were checked against IGoR. In a later analysis, hypergeometric tests were used to score TCR-TCR, TCR-HLA and TCR-CMV co-occurrence, with a repertoire-size bias correction applied to TCR pairs. False discovery rates were estimated in a later analysis by permuting HLA or CMV assignments 20 times. A later analysis grouped co-occurring TCRs with DBSCAN, adding TCRdist sequence similarity when clustering within HLA-allele-positive subsets. Repertoires with fewer than 30,000 or more than 120,000 public chains were left out of co-occurrence clustering, as were five repertoires with anomalous nucleotide sharing. TCRdb holds this immuneACCESS table with in-frame rearrangements only. Some clones are missing; in checked studies, unresolved V genes explain under half, and the rest has no known cause. V and J calls and clone size are copied from that table; D and trimming were computed from the DNA. The sample table contains 130,000 or so clones; only one count was recorded for 8.5% of them. The top ten clonotypes cover less than 7% of the sample.

The paper as a whole reports these results and caveats: A further reported finding was that TCR beta sequences accurately predicted the HLA-A and HLA-B alleles for most subjects in the first cohort. The cohort was sequenced for TCR beta chains only, and without alpha or paired-chain data the features that could be detected were limited. The authors suggested that the approach could potentially be extended to other disease states and immunological phenotypes. A later analysis found that TCR association rates varied across HLA loci, with DRB1 alleles showing the most associated TCRs and HLA-C alleles the fewest. Most TCR sequences were seen in very few donors, while some public TCRs were found in many individuals. At a false discovery rate of 0.05, a later analysis linked some 17,000 TCR beta sequences to specific HLA alleles. Immune exposure information for the cohort was limited to CMV serostatus. The earlier analysis of nearly 600 of the donors excluded over 15 rarely observed V segments, including chromosome 9 orphons, because counts were too low. In an earlier analysis of approximately 590 of the donors, most TCR beta V segments were observed in productive rearrangements about 87% or about 30% of the time, broadly matching IMGT annotations. The study gave a list of 150 to 200 TCR beta chains associated with cytomegalovirus. In a later genetic analysis, a missense DCLRE1C variant was associated with V-gene and J-gene trimming of TCR beta chains, and the association was replicated in an independent cohort. Three of the identified cytomegalovirus-associated TCR beta chains were confirmed in vitro to be specific for cytomegalovirus antigens. Strong co-occurrence of HLA alleles, especially DR and DQ, made assigning TCR associations to individual alleles difficult. A cluster of highly shared sequence variants was judged likely to represent a technical artifact of the sequencing pipeline. According to a later analysis, most CMV-associated TCR beta chains appeared to be HLA-restricted, and the HLA associations seemed to be driven largely by CMV exposure. According to a later analysis, parvovirus B19, influenza, CMV and Epstein-Barr virus appeared linked to several top co-occurrence clusters. A later genetic analysis reported fewer N-insertions in productive TCRs among donors in an Asian-associated ancestry cluster than the roughly 690-donor mean. In a later analysis, HLA-associated TCR beta chains were found to be more clonally expanded and to have lower generation probabilities than equally common non-associated chains. Correlated functional status among segregating V segments might reflect linkage disequilibrium, but an unknown experimental factor could not be ruled out. Because the 87-base-pair reads could not distinguish some IMGT-functional V segments, including TRBV6-2 and TRBV6-3, those segments were excluded. HLA typing was unavailable for some donors at each locus, so association tests used only the typed subset. Sequencing depth was assumed to be roughly uniform across donors in the presence/absence analyses, though that assumption may not hold. In both the original and validation cohorts, the classifier was reported to diagnose cytomegalovirus status with high specificity and sensitivity.

CDR1 is given as GTSNPN and CDR2 as SVGIG, both from the germline V gene (reference sequence). The CDR3, from cysteine to phenylalanine, totals 14 residues. Here the CDR3 DNA is all that survives: 42 bases in frame from base 1. This TCR was sampled from a man aged 35-49 years in good health and CMV-seronegative. The specimen was PBMCs. The chain is made from TRBV30 and TRBJ2-5; 12 junctional bases match TRBD1. The J call is uncertain, as TRBJ2-7 better fits the DNA end. The CDR3 amino acid sequence is: CAWSRDRGQGEQYF. In nucleotides, the sequence is TGTGCCTGGTCTCGGGACAGGGGGCAGGGCGAGCAGTACTTC.